This entry concerns a single T cell receptor (beta chain). What it binds is not known. These data come from a study of T cell responses to AZD1222 COVID-19 vaccine. Libraries were prepared by immunoSEQ multiplex PCR; TCRdb keeps only in-frame clonotypes and omits some of them. Here the sample spans roughly 80,000 clones, 75% to 95% being singletons. Germline values: CDR1 SNHLY, CDR2 FYNNEI. J lost 15 bases, V lost 10 bases, and 12 bases had no gene match. This CDR3 contains 11 residues. Study findings and constraints: Mostly white British, mostly female donors; authors suggested clonal diversity may be underestimated. Every sample of the repertoires postdated the peak T cell response. There were vaccine-associated CD4 TCRs across spike, dominant at 160-218 and 743-854.

This TCR was recovered from an adult who received the AZD1222 COVID-19 vaccine. Here the sequenced sample was peripheral blood, taken 28 days after the second AZD1222 dose. This sequence joins TRBV2 and TRBJ2-1; 7 bases map to TRBD1. The CDR3: CANTDRYRRFF. DNA of the CDR3: TGTGCCAACACGGACAGGTATAGACGGTTCTTC.